The rows below give T cell receptor beta chains drawn from one sample of a study of cytomegalovirus exposure and HLA in healthy donors. The table came from immunoSEQ multiplex PCR; TCRdb's copy has only in-frame clones and leaves some out. The sample carries about 200,000 clones, around four fifths recorded once. Material for sequencing was PBMCs. These TCRs come from a woman in her forties in good health and CMV-seronegative. Each CDR3 is given with its conserved first and last residue. A D gene is named only where the DNA matches it firmly. Clone size appears in some rows only: once, few, many, or a class for an expanded clone.

d_gene	v_gene	abundance	j_gene	CDR3aa	CDR3nt
NA	TRBV30	NA	TRBJ2-7	CAWSVSGTDEKYF	TGTGCCTGGAGTGTTTCCGGGACTGACGAAAAGTACTTC
NA	TRBV28	NA	TRBJ1-5	CASSIHANNQPQHF	TGTGCCAGCAGCATACACGCCAACAATCAGCCCCAGCATTTT
TRBD1	TRBV18	NA	TRBJ1-2	CASSPLAKGQGYGYTF	TGTGCCAGCTCTCCCCTAGCTAAGGGACAGGGCTATGGCTACACCTTC
NA	TRBV29-1	NA	TRBJ1-2	CSVERDLEGGRISYGYTF	TGCAGCGTTGAACGGGATCTCGAGGGAGGACGTATATCCTATGGCTACACCTTC
NA	TRBV29-1	once	TRBJ1-1	CSGPGDPEAFF	TGCAGCGGCCCCGGAGACCCTGAAGCTTTCTTT
NA	TRBV28	once	TRBJ1-5	CASSLPGSSNQPQHF	TGTGCCAGCAGTTTACCGGGTTCTAGCAATCAGCCCCAGCATTTT
NA	TRBV5-4	NA	TRBJ2-3	CASSQAGATDTQYF	TGTGCCAGCAGCCAAGCAGGCGCCACAGATACGCAGTATTTT
TRBD2	TRBV27	NA	TRBJ2-7	CASSLAGVYEQYF	TGTGCCAGCAGTCTAGCGGGAGTATACGAGCAGTACTTC
NA	TRBV28	NA	TRBJ1-2	CASSFPQGEANYGYTF	TGTGCCAGCAGTTTCCCACAGGGAGAAGCTAACTATGGCTACACCTTC
NA	TRBV10-3	NA	TRBJ1-1	CAIRREPNTEAFF	TGTGCCATCCGCCGAGAGCCGAACACTGAAGCTTTCTTT
NA	TRBV9	NA	TRBJ2-1	CASSVGQGAEEFF	NA
NA	TRBV20-1	NA	TRBJ1-1	CLSGWGTEAFF	TGCCTCAGCGGGTGGGGCACTGAAGCTTTCTTT
NA	TRBV27	NA	TRBJ2-7	CASSLSHGIGYEQYF	TGTGCCAGCAGTTTATCCCACGGGATCGGGTACGAGCAGTACTTC
TRBD1	TRBV11-2	few	TRBJ1-1	CASSGTGYEKNTEAFF	TGTGCCAGCAGCGGGACAGGGTATGAAAAGAACACTGAAGCTTTCTTT
TRBD2	TRBV6-4	NA	TRBJ2-1	CASSDSELAGVDEQFF	TGTGCCAGCAGTGACTCTGAACTAGCGGGAGTCGATGAGCAGTTCTTC
NA	TRBV19	NA	TRBJ2-1	CASSIGQPNNEQFF	TGTGCCAGTAGTATCGGACAGCCAAACAATGAGCAGTTCTTC
NA	TRBV5-1	NA	TRBJ2-5	CASSISRLQETQYF	TGCGCCAGCAGCATTTCGCGGTTACAAGAGACCCAGTACTTC
NA	TRBV27	NA	TRBJ1-3	CASSLYSGNTIYF	TGTGCCAGCAGTTTATACAGCGGAAACACCATATATTTT
NA	TRBV7-3	NA	TRBJ2-1	CASSSGSLAGEQFF	TGTGCCAGCAGCTCAGGGTCCCTTGCCGGTGAGCAGTTCTTC
NA	TRBV19	once	TRBJ2-5	CASTPGTSLYF	TGTGCCAGTACCCCAGGGACATCGTTGTACTTC
TRBD1	TRBV6-1	NA	TRBJ1-4	CASTLDRFNEKLFF	TGTGCCAGCACCTTGGACAGGTTCAATGAAAAACTGTTTTTT
NA	TRBV5-1	NA	TRBJ1-1	CASSLVSEKTEAFF	TGCGCCAGCAGCTTGGTGTCTGAGAAAACTGAAGCTTTCTTT
NA	TRBV7-2	once	TRBJ2-1	CASSSWSGGQFF	TGTGCCAGCAGCTCGTGGAGTGGAGGGCAGTTCTTC
NA	TRBV5-1	NA	TRBJ2-2	CASSFQGLNTGELFF	TGCGCCAGCAGCTTCCAGGGGTTGAACACCGGGGAGCTGTTTTTT
NA	TRBV5-1	once	TRBJ1-1	CASSLTSDGGTEAFF	TGCGCCAGCAGTTTGACCTCGGACGGGGGGACTGAAGCTTTCTTT
TRBD1	TRBV10-3	NA	TRBJ2-7	CAITPGQGPYEQYF	TGTGCCATCACCCCGGGACAGGGACCCTACGAGCAGTACTTC
NA	TRBV7-2	NA	TRBJ1-5	CASTRGNQPQHF	TGTGCCAGCACCCGGGGGAATCAGCCCCAGCATTTT